This T cell receptor (beta chain) was recovered during a study of tissue T cells after allogeneic stem cell transplantation. The overall study: Of the grafts for graft-versus-host disease patients, several were unmodified and three CD34-selected. Several lines of graft-versus-host disease therapy were given to all patients, all with gastrointestinal involvement. Smaller viable blood or marrow samples skipped sorting for direct DNA extraction.

The germline V gene encodes CDR1 ENHRY and CDR2 SYGVKD. V was trimmed by 2 bases and J by 4 bases, leaving 11 bases between them. The CDR3 sequence is 15 residues long. Clones were sequenced by immunoSEQ multiplex PCR, and TCRdb holds only the in-frame ones, with some missing. The profile shows some 45,000 clones, just under 95% of them singletons. This chain connects TRBV10-3 to TRBJ2-2; tentatively, D is TRBD1 (5 bases). This clonotype was sampled from a woman aged 35 to 69 who later had graft-versus-host disease after an allogeneic stem cell transplant. Sequenced here: blood, sampled before transplantation. This CDR3 reads CAISEQGWGTGELFF. The CDR3 DNA follows: TGTGCCATCAGTGAGCAGGGCTGGGGCACCGGGGAGCTGTTTTTT.